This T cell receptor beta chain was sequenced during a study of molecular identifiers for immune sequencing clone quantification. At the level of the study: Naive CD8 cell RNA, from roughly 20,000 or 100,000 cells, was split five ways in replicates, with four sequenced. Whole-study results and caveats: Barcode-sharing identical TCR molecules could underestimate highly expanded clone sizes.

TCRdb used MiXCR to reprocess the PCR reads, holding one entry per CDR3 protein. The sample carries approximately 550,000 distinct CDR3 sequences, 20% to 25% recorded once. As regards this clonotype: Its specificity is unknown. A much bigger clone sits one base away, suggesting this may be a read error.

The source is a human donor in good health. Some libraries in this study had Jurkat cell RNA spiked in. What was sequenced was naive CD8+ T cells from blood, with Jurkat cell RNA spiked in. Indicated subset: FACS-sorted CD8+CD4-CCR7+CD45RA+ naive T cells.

CDR3 DNA sequence: TGCAGTGCTAGAGAATTTAGAAACCCAGATACGCAGTATTTT. Its translation: CSAREFRNPDTQYF. This chain joins TRBV20-1 and TRBJ2-3; D is undetermined. Germline V gene data show CDR1 as DFQATT and CDR2 as SNEGSKA (reference sequence). The ends were cut back, 0 bases at V and 4 bases at J, with 11 bases in the middle. This CDR3 region has 14 residues.